The 25 T cell receptor beta chains listed next were all sequenced from one sample in a study of cytomegalovirus exposure and HLA in healthy donors. Primers included in the PCR were 60 Vbeta and 13 Jbeta primers. Sequencing was performed with immunoSEQ multiplex PCR; in TCRdb, only in-frame clones are kept and a portion is missing. This sample has 85,000 to 100,000 clones; around four fifths occur once, and the top ten carry roughly 4.3%. Sequencing was done on a sample of PBMCs. These receptors came from a woman aged 35 to 49 in good health and CMV-seropositive.

This clone was seen a single time. The chain joins TRBV6-1 to TRBJ1-2, with 8 positions matching TRBD1. Germline lookup yields CDR1 MNHNS and CDR2 SASEGT. The ends lost 5 bases at V and 2 bases at J; junction bases unmatched: 7. The CDR3 spans 15 residues. DNA for the CDR3: TGTGCCAGCAGTCCCTCGACAGGGGTCAACTATGGCTACACCTTC. Translation gives CASSPSTGVNYGYTF.

A few counts support this clone. The chain couples TRBV9 to TRBJ2-2; D is undetermined. Germline V CDR1 and CDR2: SGDLS, YYNGEE. The germline V and J ends were trimmed by 4 bases and 6 bases, with 16 bases remaining between them. The CDR3 is 15 amino acids. DNA of the CDR3: TGTGCCAGCAGCTCAACCCTTCGAGTACCCGGGGAGCTGTTTTTT. It codes for CASSSTLRVPGELFF.

The V call is TRBV7-9, the J call TRBJ2-1; D might be TRBD2 (6 bases). V lost 7 bases to trimming and J lost 4 bases, with 17 bases between them. CDR1 SEHNR and CDR2 FQNEAQ come from the germline V gene (reference sequence). The CDR3 has 15 residues. For the CDR3, the DNA is TGTGCCAGCATCCGTCATAGCGGATCGTACAATGAGCAGTTCTTC. This translates into CASIRHSGSYNEQFF.

The chain employs TRBV29-1 and TRBJ2-1, with D tentatively TRBD2 (5 bases). Trimming shortened V by 7 bases and J by 0 bases, and 13 bases separated the two germline ends. The CDR3 runs to 14 residues. Germline lookup yields CDR1 SQVTM and CDR2 ANQGSEA. Here the CDR3 reads CSGRAGSSYNEQFF. CDR3 sequence (DNA): TGCAGCGGGCGGGCCGGCAGCTCCTACAATGAGCAGTTCTTC.

This clone has just one count. The chain links TRBV6-5 to TRBJ1-2; no clear D. The germline CDR1 and CDR2 sequences are MNHEY and SVGAGI. The ends were cut back, 3 bases at V and 7 bases at J, with 15 bases in the middle. The CDR3 covers 14 residues. CDR3 DNA: TGTGCCAGCAGTTATTTGTCAGGCAGCCGTGGCTACACCTTC. As protein: CASSYLSGSRGYTF.

The rearrangement uses TRBV10-3 and TRBJ1-3, with 8 positions matching TRBD1. This CDR3 has 14 residues. Germline V gene sequence: CDR1 ENHRY, CDR2 SYGVKD. Trimming took 2 bases from V and 3 from J; bases not matched to a gene: 0. CDR3 bases: TGTGCCATCAGTGAGGACAGGGGTGGAAACACCATATATTTT. Translating gives CAISEDRGGNTIYF.

The CDR3 DNA is TGTGCCAGCAGTTGGGCTAGCGGGTCCTACAATGAGCAGTTCTTC. This translates into CASSWASGSYNEQFF. This chain connects TRBV28 to TRBJ2-1; 8 bases fit TRBD2. V lost 4 bases and J lost 1; bases outside the gene matches: 3. Germline V lookup: CDR1 MDHEN, CDR2 SYDVKM. This CDR3 spans 15 amino acids.

The chain links TRBV9 to TRBJ2-2, with TRBD2 identical over 7 bases. The CDR3 extends over 17 amino acids. J was trimmed by 2 bases and V by 4 bases; bases with no gene match: 11. Germline V lookup: CDR1 SGDLS, CDR2 YYNGEE. CDR3 in DNA: TGTGCCAGCAGCCCCCCCGGGGGGACGGGTAACACCGGGGAGCTGTTTTTT. This translates into CASSPPGGTGNTGELFF.

This chain links TRBV6-5 with TRBJ1-4; tentatively, D is TRBD1 (5 bases). Germline V CDR1 and CDR2: MNHEY, SVGAGI. Trimming shortened V by 2 bases and J by 8 bases, and 15 bases separated the two germline ends. This CDR3 spans 15 amino acids. Here the CDR3 reads CASSYRDGAGEKLFF. CDR3 sequence (DNA): TGTGCCAGCAGTTACCGTGATGGGGCGGGGGAAAAACTGTTTTTT.

This clone was observed a few times. CDR3 DNA: TGTGCCAGCTCACCAGGCCTAGCGGGAGCGGCCTACGAGCAGTACTTC. Translating gives CASSPGLAGAAYEQYF. This sequence joins TRBV18 and TRBJ2-7, with 10 bases aligning to TRBD2. CDR1 KGHSH and CDR2 LQKENI come from the germline V gene. This CDR3 is 16 amino acids long. Germline trimming cut 2 bases from V and 2 bases from J; bases unmatched to any gene: 6.

The V call is TRBV5-1, the J call TRBJ2-7; possible D gene TRBD2, 6 bases. V dropped 4 bases and J dropped 0 bases, with 17 bases sitting between them. This CDR3 has 16 amino acids. The V gene's germline CDR1 is SGHRS and CDR2 YFSETQ. The CDR3 DNA reads TGCGCCAGCAGCCCGAACCTGGGACTTCACTCCTACGAGCAGTACTTC. It encodes CASSPNLGLHSYEQYF.

In this sample, this clone turned up a few times. The V and J genes are TRBV6-1 and TRBJ2-4; 8 bases fit TRBD2. CDR1 MNHNS and CDR2 SASEGT come from the germline V gene. V was pared by 10 bases and J by 0 bases, with 8 bases of the junction left unmatched. The CDR3 contains 15 residues. This chain's CDR3 is CATKAGDLAKNIQYF. CDR3 in DNA: TGTGCCACCAAAGCGGGAGACCTAGCCAAAAACATTCAGTACTTC.

This chain links TRBV7-8 with TRBJ2-7, with 8 bases lining up with TRBD1. The CDR3 is made up of 17 amino acids. The trim removed 5 bases at V and 3 bases at J, leaving 15 bases unmatched. CDR1 SGHVS and CDR2 FQNEAQ come from the germline V gene. The DNA for the CDR3 is TGTGCCAGCAGCCGGCAAGGCCGGGGGACAGGCCACTACGAGCAGTACTTC. This sequence encodes CASSRQGRGTGHYEQYF.

This clone was counted between two and nine times. The chain recombines TRBV28 with TRBJ2-2; 10 nucleotides align to TRBD1. This CDR3 has 17 amino acids. Germline values: CDR1 MDHEN, CDR2 SYDVKM. V lost 6 bases, J lost 5 bases, and 12 bases stayed unmatched. CDR3 region: CASSQLRDRGATGELFF. CDR3 bases: TGTGCCAGCAGCCAACTCCGGGACAGGGGAGCGACCGGGGAGCTGTTTTTT.

The chain uses TRBV20-1 and TRBJ2-7, with a possible D match to TRBD2 (6 bases). The length of the CDR3 is 11 residues. Germline loops: CDR1 DFQATT, CDR2 SNEGSKA (reference sequence). The CDR3 coding sequence is TGCATCGTTCTTAGCGGCTACGAGCAGTACTTC. Residues: CIVLSGYEQYF.

The gene calls are TRBV9 and TRBJ1-4; TRBD1 aligns across 11 bases. V was pared by 5 bases and J by 7 bases, with 10 bases of the junction left unmatched. The CDR3 is 16 amino acids. CDR1 is SGDLS and CDR2 is YYNGEE in the germline V gene. The CDR3 loop is CASSARTGGHSEKLFF. CDR3 DNA: TGTGCCAGCAGTGCAAGGACAGGGGGCCATAGTGAAAAACTGTTTTTT.

This clone was seen a handful of times. The gene calls are TRBV4-2 and TRBJ2-7; D gene ambiguous. CDR3 length: 15 amino acids. V was trimmed by 4 bases and J by 4 bases, leaving 17 bases between them. The germline gives CDR1 LGHNA, CDR2 YNFKEQ. DNA of the CDR3: TGTGCCAGCAGCCCAAAGACGAGGCTAGTGTACGAGCAGTACTTC. As protein: CASSPKTRLVYEQYF.

A few counts support this clone. The V call is TRBV4-1, the J call TRBJ2-7, with D hard to call. V shed 3 bases and J shed 7 bases, with 13 bases lying between them. CDR3 length: 13 amino acids. Germline V gene data show CDR1 as MGHRA and CDR2 as YSYEKL. The CDR3 protein is CASSHADAREQYF. The CDR3 nucleotides read TGCGCCAGCAGCCATGCGGATGCTAGGGAGCAGTACTTC.

Remarks on this clone: Its ends do not fully match the called genes, so a read error is possible. The genes are TRBV10-3 and TRBJ2-7, with 13 bases fitting TRBD2. Germline assignment: CDR1 ENHRY and CDR2 SYGVKD. This CDR3 is built from 15 residues. The CDR3 nucleotides read TGTGCCAGCAGTGATCGGACTAGCGGGAGTTACGAGCAGTACTTC. It is translated as CASSDRTSGSYEQYF.

The chain uses TRBV7-3 and TRBJ2-3; no clear D. The CDR3 has 12 residues. Germline CDR1 SGHTA, CDR2 FQGTGA. V shed 5 bases and J shed 5 bases, with 8 bases lying between them. CDR3 nucleotides: TGTGCCAGCAGCCCAGTCCGAGATACGCAGTATTTT. Translation: CASSPVRDTQYF.

The chain combines TRBV2 with TRBJ2-1, with 7 bases aligning to TRBD2. The CDR3 loop spans 16 amino acids. V lost 7 bases to trimming and J lost 4 bases; unmatched junction nucleotides: 13. CDR1 and CDR2 (germline): SNHLY, FYNNEI. In DNA, the CDR3 is TGTGCCAGCATCCCCCGGAGCGGGACGTTTTACAATGAGCAGTTCTTC. Translation gives CASIPRSGTFYNEQFF. Full variable domain (outside the CDR3, taken from reference TRBV2 and TRBJ2-1): EPEVTQTPSHQVTQMGQEVILRCVPISNHLYFYWYRQILGQKVEFLVSFYNNEISEKSEIFDDQFSVERPDGSNFTLKIRSTKLEDSAMYFCASIPRSGTFYNEQFFGPGTRLTVL.

The chain joins TRBV5-1 to TRBJ2-3; TRBD2 aligns across 13 bases. CDR1 SGHRS and CDR2 YFSETQ come from the germline V gene. The trim removed 3 bases at V and 2 bases at J, leaving 3 bases unmatched. The CDR3 has 16 amino acids. The CDR3 sequence: CASSSGTSGDTDTQYF. In DNA, the CDR3 is TGCGCCAGCAGCTCTGGGACTAGCGGGGACACAGATACGCAGTATTTT.

This chain connects TRBV5-1 to TRBJ2-3; 9 nucleotides match TRBD2. V lost 4 bases and J lost 1; bases outside the gene matches: 10. This CDR3 is 17 amino acids long. Germline-derived CDR1 and CDR2 are SGHRS and YFSETQ. The CDR3 nucleotides read TGCGCCAGCAGCCCGGACGCGGGAGGGCCCGGCACAGATACGCAGTATTTT. Its translation is CASSPDAGGPGTDTQYF.

This clone is medium-sized (0.01 to 0.1%) within its sample. V and J are TRBV27 and TRBJ2-3; the D gene is possibly TRBD2 (6 bases). The CDR3 is made up of 18 amino acids. V lost 5 bases to trimming and J lost 0 bases, with 21 bases between them. The germline V gene has CDR1 MNHEY and CDR2 SMNVEV (reference sequence). CDR3 protein: CASSAGFAGLDSTDTQYF. The CDR3 DNA sequence: TGTGCCAGCAGTGCGGGATTTGCGGGGCTGGACAGCACAGATACGCAGTATTTT.

V and J are TRBV5-1 and TRBJ2-5, with D possibly matching TRBD2 (6 bases). Deletions cut 3 bases from V and 2 bases from J, with 17 bases between. The germline V gene has CDR1 SGHRS and CDR2 YFSETQ. The CDR3 has 16 amino acids. The CDR3 DNA reads as TGCGCCAGCAGCTCAAACCCAGCGGGTTGGCAAGAGACCCAGTACTTC. This codes for CASSSNPAGWQETQYF.